This is a list of T cell receptor beta chains from one sample in a study of PD-1 blockade in classical Hodgkin lymphoma. The assay was immunoSEQ multiplex PCR, and TCRdb's table has in-frame clones only and misses some. Seen here are tens of thousands of clones, approximately 79% observed once, and the top ten hold 2.5% to 3.5%. The sequencing used CD4+ T cells from blood, collected before the fourth cycle of nivolumab. These receptors were collected from a human donor with classical Hodgkin lymphoma. Each CDR3 is given with its conserved first and last residue. The D gene is left open where the match is weak. Rows may omit the clone size; those that give it use once, few, many or a size class.

d_call j_call clone_size v_call cdr3_aa cdr3_nt
. TRBJ2-3 . TRBV5-4 CASSREGGGGDTQYF TGTGCCAGCAGCAGGGAAGGGGGGGGTGGAGATACGCAGTATTTT
TRBD2 TRBJ2-5 . TRBV30 CAWTHGTSGEQETQYF TGTGCCTGGACCCACGGGACTAGCGGGGAACAAGAGACCCAGTACTTC
. TRBJ2-5 . TRBV7-8 CASSLGLEETQYF TGTGCCAGCAGCTTAGGGCTAGAAGAGACCCAGTACTTC
TRBD2 TRBJ2-2 . TRBV9 CASSPWTSGGTNTGELFF TGTGCCAGCAGCCCATGGACTAGCGGGGGGACGAACACCGGGGAGCTGTTTTTT
. TRBJ2-2 . TRBV5-4 CASSLARGGGNTGELFF TGTGCCAGCAGCTTGGCCAGGGGGGGCGGGAACACCGGGGAGCTGTTTTTT
. TRBJ1-1 few TRBV7-9 CASSFQGMDTEAFF TGTGCCAGCAGCTTTCAGGGGATGGACACTGAAGCTTTCTTT
TRBD1 TRBJ2-6 . TRBV10-3 CAISGGQVGANVLTF TGTGCCATCAGCGGGGGACAGGTTGGGGCCAACGTCCTGACTTTC
. TRBJ1-5 . TRBV30 CAWSVERGRADIAGNQPQHF TGTGCCTGGAGTGTAGAACGGGGCAGGGCCGATATAGCGGGCAATCAGCCCCAGCATTTT
TRBD1 TRBJ2-7 . TRBV5-1 CASSFGQGSNEQYF TGCGCCAGCAGCTTCGGACAGGGGTCTAACGAGCAGTACTTC
. TRBJ2-1 . TRBV10-2 CASSEIGPSYNEQFF TGCGCCAGCAGTGAAATAGGGCCCTCCTACAATGAGCAGTTCTTC
. TRBJ2-5 . TRBV11-2 CASSPRTPVGVTQYF TGTGCCAGCAGCCCGAGGACACCCGTTGGCGTGACCCAGTACTTC